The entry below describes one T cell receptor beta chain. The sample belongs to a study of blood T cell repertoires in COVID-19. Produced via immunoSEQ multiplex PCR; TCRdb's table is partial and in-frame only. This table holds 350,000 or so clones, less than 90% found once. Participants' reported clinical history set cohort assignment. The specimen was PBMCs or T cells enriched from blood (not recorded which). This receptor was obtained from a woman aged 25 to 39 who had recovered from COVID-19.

The CDR3 region has the DNA TGTGCCAGCAGTCCCGGGACAGGGGGGGTTCAGCCCCAGCATTTT. Translation gives CASSPGTGGVQPQHF. The chain employs TRBV2 and TRBJ1-5, with 11 positions matching TRBD1. Per the germline V gene, CDR1 is SNHLY and CDR2 is FYNNEI. This CDR3 comprises 15 residues. With V trimmed by 5 bases and J by 6 bases, 6 bases remained unmatched.